This TCR beta chain was identified during a study of T cell changes during pregnancy in multiple sclerosis. The CDR3 sequence is 19 residues long. Germline CDR1 reads MGHRA; CDR2 reads YSYEKL. V was pared by 3 bases and J by 2 bases, with 10 bases of the junction left unmatched. Libraries were prepared by immunoSEQ multiplex PCR; TCRdb keeps only in-frame clonotypes and omits some of them. The data hold around 92,000 clones, with approximately 94% observed a single time. This clonotype was obtained from a female donor with multiple sclerosis, enrolled in a pregnancy study. The source material was peripheral blood, sampled in the third trimester of pregnancy. This chain joins TRBV4-1 and TRBJ2-5; TRBD2 aligns across 15 bases. CDR3 residues: CASSHRGLAGGPGQETQYF. CDR3 nucleotide sequence: TGCGCCAGCAGCCACCGCGGACTAGCGGGAGGGCCGGGGCAAGAGACCCAGTACTTC.